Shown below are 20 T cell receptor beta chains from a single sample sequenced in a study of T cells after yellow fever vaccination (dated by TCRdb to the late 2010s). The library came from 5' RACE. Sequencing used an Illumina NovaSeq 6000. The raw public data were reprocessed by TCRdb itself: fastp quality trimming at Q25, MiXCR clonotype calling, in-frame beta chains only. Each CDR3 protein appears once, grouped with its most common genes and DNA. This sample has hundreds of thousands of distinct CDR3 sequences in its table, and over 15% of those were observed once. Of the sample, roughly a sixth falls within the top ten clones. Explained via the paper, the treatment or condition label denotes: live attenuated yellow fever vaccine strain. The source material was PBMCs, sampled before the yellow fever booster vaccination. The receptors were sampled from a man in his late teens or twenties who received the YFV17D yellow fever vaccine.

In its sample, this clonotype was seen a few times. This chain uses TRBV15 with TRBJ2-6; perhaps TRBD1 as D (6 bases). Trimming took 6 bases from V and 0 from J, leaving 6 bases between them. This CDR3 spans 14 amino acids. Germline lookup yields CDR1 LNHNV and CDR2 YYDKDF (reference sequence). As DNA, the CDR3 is TGTGCCACCAGACAGGGCTCTGGGGCCAACGTCCTGACTTTC. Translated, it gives CATRQGSGANVLTF.

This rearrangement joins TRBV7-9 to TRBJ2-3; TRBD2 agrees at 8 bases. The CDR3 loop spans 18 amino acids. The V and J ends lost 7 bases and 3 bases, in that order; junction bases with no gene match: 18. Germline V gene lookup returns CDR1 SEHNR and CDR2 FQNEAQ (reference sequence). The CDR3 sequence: CASTPDAGGYERTDTQYF. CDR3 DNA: TGTGCCAGCACCCCCGACGCGGGGGGATACGAAAGAACAGATACGCAGTATTTT. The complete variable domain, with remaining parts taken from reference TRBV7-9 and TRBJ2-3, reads DTGVSQNPRHKITKRGQNVTFRCDPISEHNRLYWYRQTLGQGPEFLTYFQNEAQLEKSRLLSDRFSAERPKGSFSTLEIQRTEQGDSAMYLCASTPDAGGYERTDTQYFGPGTRLTVL.

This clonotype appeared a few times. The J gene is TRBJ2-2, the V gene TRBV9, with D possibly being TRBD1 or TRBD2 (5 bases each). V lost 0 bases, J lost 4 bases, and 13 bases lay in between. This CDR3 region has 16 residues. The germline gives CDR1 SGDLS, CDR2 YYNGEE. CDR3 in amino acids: CASSVVVGVLTGELFF. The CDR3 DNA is TGTGCCAGCAGCGTAGTGGTGGGGGTGCTCACCGGGGAGCTGTTTTTT.

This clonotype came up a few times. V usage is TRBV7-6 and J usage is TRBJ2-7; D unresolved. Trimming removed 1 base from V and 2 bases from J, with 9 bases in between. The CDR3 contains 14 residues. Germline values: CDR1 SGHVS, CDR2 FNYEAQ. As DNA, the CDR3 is TGTGCCAGCAGCTTAGAGTTCGCGACCTACGAGCAGTACTTC. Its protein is CASSLEFATYEQYF.

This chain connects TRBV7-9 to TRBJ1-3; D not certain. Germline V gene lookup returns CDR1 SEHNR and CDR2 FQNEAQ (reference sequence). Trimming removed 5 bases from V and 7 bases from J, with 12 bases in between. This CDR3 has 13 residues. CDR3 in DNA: TGTGCCAGCAGCAATTTTGAGACCAACACCATATATTTT. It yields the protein CASSNFETNTIYF.

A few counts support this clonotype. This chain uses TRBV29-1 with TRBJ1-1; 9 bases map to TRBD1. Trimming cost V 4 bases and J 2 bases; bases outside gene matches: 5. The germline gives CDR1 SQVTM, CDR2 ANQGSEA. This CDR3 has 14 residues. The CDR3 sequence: CSVGPTGGNTEAFF. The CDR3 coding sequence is TGCAGCGTTGGGCCTACAGGGGGCAACACTGAAGCTTTCTTT.

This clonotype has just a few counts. The CDR3 nucleotides are TGTGCCAGCAGGAGGGGGGAATCGGCGGAGACCCAGTACTTC. It codes for CASRRGESAETQYF. The J gene is TRBJ2-5, the V gene TRBV7-9; D is perhaps TRBD1 or TRBD2 (6 bases each). This CDR3 comprises 14 residues. V was clipped by 6 bases and J by 5 bases, with 16 bases between them. Germline V gives CDR1 SEHNR, CDR2 FQNEAQ (reference sequence).

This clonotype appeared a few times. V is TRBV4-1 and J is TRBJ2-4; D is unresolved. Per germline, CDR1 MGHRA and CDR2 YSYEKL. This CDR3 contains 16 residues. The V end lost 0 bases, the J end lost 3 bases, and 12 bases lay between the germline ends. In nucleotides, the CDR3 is TGCGCCAGCAGCCAAGACCCAGGATTCGTCAAAAACATTCAGTACTTC. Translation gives CASSQDPGFVKNIQYF.

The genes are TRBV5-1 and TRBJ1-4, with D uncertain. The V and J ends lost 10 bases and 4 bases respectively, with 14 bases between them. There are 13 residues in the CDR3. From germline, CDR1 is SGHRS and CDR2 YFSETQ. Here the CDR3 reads CASAGGINEKLFF. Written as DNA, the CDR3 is TGCGCCTCCGCCGGCGGTATTAATGAAAAACTGTTTTTT.

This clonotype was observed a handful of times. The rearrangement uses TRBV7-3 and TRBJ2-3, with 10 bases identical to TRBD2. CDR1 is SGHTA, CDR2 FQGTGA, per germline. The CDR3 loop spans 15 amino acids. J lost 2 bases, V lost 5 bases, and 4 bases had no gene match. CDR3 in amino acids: CASSALAGYTDTQYF. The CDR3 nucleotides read TGTGCCAGCAGCGCACTAGCGGGGTACACAGATACGCAGTATTTT.

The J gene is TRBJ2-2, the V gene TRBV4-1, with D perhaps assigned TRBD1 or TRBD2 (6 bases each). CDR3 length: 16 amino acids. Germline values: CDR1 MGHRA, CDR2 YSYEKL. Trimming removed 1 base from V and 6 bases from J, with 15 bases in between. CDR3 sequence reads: CASSQVPGEAPGELFF. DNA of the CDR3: TGCGCCAGCAGCCAAGTTCCAGGGGAGGCTCCCGGGGAGCTGTTTTTT.

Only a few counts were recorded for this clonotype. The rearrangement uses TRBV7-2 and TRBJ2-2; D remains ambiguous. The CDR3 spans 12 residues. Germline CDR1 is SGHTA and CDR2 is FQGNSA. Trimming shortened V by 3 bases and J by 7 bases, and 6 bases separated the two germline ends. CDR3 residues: CASSFSFGELFF. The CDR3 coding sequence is TGTGCCAGCAGCTTTTCCTTCGGGGAGCTGTTTTTT.

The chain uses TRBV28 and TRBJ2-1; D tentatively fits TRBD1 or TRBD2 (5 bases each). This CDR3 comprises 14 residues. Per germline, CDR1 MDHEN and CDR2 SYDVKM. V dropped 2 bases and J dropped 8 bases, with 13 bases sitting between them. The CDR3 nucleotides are TGTGCCAGCAGTTTAGGGGGAGCCGTCCATGAGCAGTTCTTC. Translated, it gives CASSLGGAVHEQFF.

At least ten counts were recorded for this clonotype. This chain's CDR3 is CASSLRMNTEAFF. CDR3 nucleotides: TGCGCCAGCAGCCTACGGATGAACACTGAAGCTTTCTTT. The V and J genes are TRBV4-1 and TRBJ1-1; no clear D. The CDR3 runs to 13 residues. Trimming pared 4 bases from V and 0 bases from J, leaving 6 bases between. The V gene's germline CDR1 is MGHRA and CDR2 YSYEKL.

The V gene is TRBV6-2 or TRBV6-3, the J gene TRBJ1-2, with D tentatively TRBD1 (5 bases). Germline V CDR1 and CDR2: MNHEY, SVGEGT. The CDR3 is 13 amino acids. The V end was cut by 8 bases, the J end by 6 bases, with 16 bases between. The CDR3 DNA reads TGTGCCAGCGCCTATAGGGGCCGTAATGGCTACACCTTC. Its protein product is CASAYRGRNGYTF.

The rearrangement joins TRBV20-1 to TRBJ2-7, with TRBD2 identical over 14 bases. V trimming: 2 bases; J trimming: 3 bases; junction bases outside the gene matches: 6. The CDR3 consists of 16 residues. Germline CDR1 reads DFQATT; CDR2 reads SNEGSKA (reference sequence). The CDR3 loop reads CSARPGLAGGNYEQYF. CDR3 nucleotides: TGCAGTGCTAGACCCGGACTAGCGGGGGGAAACTACGAGCAGTACTTC.

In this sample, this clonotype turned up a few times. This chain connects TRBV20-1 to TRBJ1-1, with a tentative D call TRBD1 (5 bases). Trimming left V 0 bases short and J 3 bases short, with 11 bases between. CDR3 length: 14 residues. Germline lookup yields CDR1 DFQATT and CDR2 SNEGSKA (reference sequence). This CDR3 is CSARERGIYTEAFF. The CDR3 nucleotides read TGCAGTGCTAGAGAGCGGGGGATATACACTGAAGCTTTCTTT.

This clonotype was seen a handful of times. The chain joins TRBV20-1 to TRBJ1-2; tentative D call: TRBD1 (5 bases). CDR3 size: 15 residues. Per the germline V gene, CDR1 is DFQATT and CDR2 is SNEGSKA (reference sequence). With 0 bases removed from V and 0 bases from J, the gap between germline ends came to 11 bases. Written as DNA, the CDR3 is TGCAGTGCTAGAGACGGACAACCAGCTAACTATGGCTACACCTTC. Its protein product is CSARDGQPANYGYTF.

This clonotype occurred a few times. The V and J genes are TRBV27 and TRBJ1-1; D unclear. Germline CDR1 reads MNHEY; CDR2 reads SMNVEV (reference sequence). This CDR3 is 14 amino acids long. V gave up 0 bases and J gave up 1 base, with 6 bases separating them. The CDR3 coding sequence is TGTGCCAGCAGTTTATCGTCCCGGAACACTGAAGCTTTCTTT. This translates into CASSLSSRNTEAFF.

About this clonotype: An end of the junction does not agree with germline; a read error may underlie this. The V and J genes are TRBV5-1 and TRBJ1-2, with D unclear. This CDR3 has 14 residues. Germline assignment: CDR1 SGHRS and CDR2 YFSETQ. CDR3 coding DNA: TGCGCCGGCAGCTCGGGCCTTTCTAACTATGGCTACACCTTC. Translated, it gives CAGSSGLSNYGYTF. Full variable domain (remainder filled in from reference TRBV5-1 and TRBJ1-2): KAGVTQTPRYLIKTRGQQVTLSCSPISGHRSVSWYQQTPGQGLQFLFEYFSETQRNKGNFPGRFSGRQFSNSRSEMNVSTLELGDSALYLCAGSSGLSNYGYTFGSGTRLTVV.